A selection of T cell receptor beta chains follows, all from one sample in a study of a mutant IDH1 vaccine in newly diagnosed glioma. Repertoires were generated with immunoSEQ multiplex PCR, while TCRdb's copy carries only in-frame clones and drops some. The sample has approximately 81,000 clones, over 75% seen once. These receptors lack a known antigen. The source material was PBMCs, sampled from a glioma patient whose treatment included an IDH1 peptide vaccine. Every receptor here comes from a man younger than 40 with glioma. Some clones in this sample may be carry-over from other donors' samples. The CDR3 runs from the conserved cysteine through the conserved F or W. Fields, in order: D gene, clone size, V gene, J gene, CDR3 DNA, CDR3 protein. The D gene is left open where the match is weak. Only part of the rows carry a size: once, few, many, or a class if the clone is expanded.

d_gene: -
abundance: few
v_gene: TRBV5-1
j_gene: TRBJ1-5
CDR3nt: TGCGCCAGCAGCTTGACAGGGAGTGAGCCCCAGCATTTT
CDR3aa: CASSLTGSEPQHF

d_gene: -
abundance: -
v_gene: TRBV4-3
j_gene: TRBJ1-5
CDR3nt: TGCGCCAGCAGCCTGGAAAGGGGGGTCAATCAGCCCCAGCATTTT
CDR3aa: CASSLERGVNQPQHF

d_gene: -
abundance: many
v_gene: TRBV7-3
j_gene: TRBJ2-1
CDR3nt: TGTGCCAGCAGCTTAAAAGCACAACTCAGTGAGCAGTTCTTC
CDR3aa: CASSLKAQLSEQFF

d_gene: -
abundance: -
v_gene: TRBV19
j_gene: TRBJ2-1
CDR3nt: TGTGCCAGTAGCGAATCGGGACACTACAATGAGCAGTTCTTC
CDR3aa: CASSESGHYNEQFF

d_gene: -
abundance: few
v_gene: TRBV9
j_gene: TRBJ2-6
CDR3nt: TGTGCCAGCAGCGTGGACGGTTACTCTGGGGCCAACGTCCTGACTTTC
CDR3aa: CASSVDGYSGANVLTF

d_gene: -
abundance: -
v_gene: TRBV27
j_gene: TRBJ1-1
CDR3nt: TGTGCCAGCAGTTTGGAGCAGGGATTTCCTGAAGCTTTCTTT
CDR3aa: CASSLEQGFPEAFF

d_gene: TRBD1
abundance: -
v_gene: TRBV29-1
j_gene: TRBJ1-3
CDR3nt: TGCAGCGTCGACGACAGGGGTAATGGAAACACCATATATTTT
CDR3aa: CSVDDRGNGNTIYF

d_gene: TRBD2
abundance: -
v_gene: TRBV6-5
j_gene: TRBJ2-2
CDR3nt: TGTGCCAGCAGCTATTGGACTAGCAGCGGGGAGCTGTTTTTT
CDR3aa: CASSYWTSSGELFF

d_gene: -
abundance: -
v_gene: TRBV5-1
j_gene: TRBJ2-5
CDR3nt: TGCGCCAGCAGCTTGGACGGGACCCAGTACTTC
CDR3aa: CASSLDGTQYF

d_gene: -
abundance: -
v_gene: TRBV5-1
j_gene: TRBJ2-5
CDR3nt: TGCGCCAGCAGCTTATTGGCCCGCCCGGAACAAGAGACCCAGTACTTC
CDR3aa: CASSLLARPEQETQYF

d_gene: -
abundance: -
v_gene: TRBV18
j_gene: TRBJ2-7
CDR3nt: TGTGCCAGCTCACCAGCACTAGCCCCCTACGAGCAGTACTTC
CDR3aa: CASSPALAPYEQYF

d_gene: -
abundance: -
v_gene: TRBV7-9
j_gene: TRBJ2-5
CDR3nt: TGTGCCAGCAGCCCCTGGACAACTCGGGAGACCCAGTACTTC
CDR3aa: CASSPWTTRETQYF

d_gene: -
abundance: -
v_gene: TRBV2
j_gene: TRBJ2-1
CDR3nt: TGTGCCAGCAGTGAACGCCAGGGATACTACAATGAGCAGTTCTTC
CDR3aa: CASSERQGYYNEQFF

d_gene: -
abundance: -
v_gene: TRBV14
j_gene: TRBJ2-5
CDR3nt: TGTGCCAGCAGCCAAGATCAGAGAGGACAAGAGACCCAGTACTTC
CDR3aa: CASSQDQRGQETQYF

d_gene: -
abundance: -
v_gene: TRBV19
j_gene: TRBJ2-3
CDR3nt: TGTGCCAGTAGTACCGGGGGCACAGATACGCAGTATTTT
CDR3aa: CASSTGGTDTQYF

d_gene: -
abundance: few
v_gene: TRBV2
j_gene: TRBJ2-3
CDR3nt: TGTGCCAGCAGTGAGCCGGGATTGGTCACAGATACGCAGTATTTT
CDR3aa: CASSEPGLVTDTQYF

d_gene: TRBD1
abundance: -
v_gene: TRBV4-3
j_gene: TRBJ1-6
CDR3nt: TGCGCCAGCAGCACACAGGGGGCTAATGATTCACCCCTCCACTTT
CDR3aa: CASSTQGANDSPLHF

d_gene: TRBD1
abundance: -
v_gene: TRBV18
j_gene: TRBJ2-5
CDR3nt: TGTGCCAGCTCACCACAGGGGGCCGGAGGTCAAGAGACCCAGTACTTC
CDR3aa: CASSPQGAGGQETQYF

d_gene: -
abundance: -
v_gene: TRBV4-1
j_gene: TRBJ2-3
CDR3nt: TGCGCCAGCAGCCGATTGAAAGGCGTACAGGGTCTTGGTACAGATACGCAGTATTTT
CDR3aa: CASSRLKGVQGLGTDTQYF

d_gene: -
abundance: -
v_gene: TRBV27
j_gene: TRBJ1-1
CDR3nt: TGTGCCAGCAGTTTATCGAGGTACAGGGAAGCTTTCTTT
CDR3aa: CASSLSRYREAFF